This TCR beta chain was observed in a study of blood T cell repertoires in COVID-19 (dated by TCRdb to the early 2020s). Some background on the complete study: Samples covering the acute and convalescent phases of COVID-19 were provided by collaborators in the United States, Italy and Spain. The prospective study material was composed of cDNA or gDNA derived from T cells, B-cell-depleted T cells, or PBMCs. Subjects who had been exposed to COVID-19, were actively infected with it, or had recovered from it provided the deeply sampled blood TCRbeta repertoires that made up the dataset. The repertoires were released in a freely available public database meant as a resource for research on the immune response to SARS-CoV-2. Samples were obtained from the ongoing ImmuneRACE study (first 160 participants) and from 1,254 subjects provided by 6 global collaborators. Sample metadata almost always included a de-identified subject ID, COVID-19 status, age in years and sex. HLA class I and class II types, where available, came from metadata supplied by the sample provider rather than from assay-based typing. What the research found in general, with its limitations: The amount of clinical and demographic metadata varied by source and participant and was provided uncurated.

CDR1 and CDR2, looked up from the germline V gene, are MNHEY and SVGEGT. Relative to germline, V is missing 4 bases and J is missing 2 bases, with 4 bases of the junction outside any gene match. The CDR3 starts with the cysteine, ends with the valine, and has 14 residues. The entry retains the CDR3 DNA only, 42 bases that are in frame from base 1. As for this clone: What antigen it recognizes has not been identified. Base qualities are not recorded, but no much larger clone differs from it by a single base.

The immunoSEQ Assay, a bias-controlled multiplex PCR, was used to amplify TCRbeta CDR3 regions from genomic DNA. Under the source paper's analysis protocol: The number of nucleated cells in each sample was estimated by amplification of reference gene primers within the assay. To quantify the absolute abundance of each unique TCRbeta CDR3 rearrangement, sequence reads were collapsed and filtered. For each sample, productive Simpson clonality was calculated as the square root of Simpson's diversity index across productive rearrangements. This immuneACCESS table, as held by TCRdb, lists in-frame sequences with V and J called but not all clones. Of the missing ones, under half trace to an unresolved V gene in checked studies; the others have no known cause. V, J and clone size were drawn from that table, and D and trimming were deduced from the DNA. The sample table lists 50,000 or so clones, 85% to 90% of them with a count of one. About 27% of the sample rests with the top ten.

Collaborating institutions collected whole blood in K2EDTA tubes following their own protocols. For TCRbeta analysis, collaborator samples were shipped as frozen whole blood, as isolated PBMCs, or as DNA extracted from either sample type. The source of this sequence is a human donor in a cohort sampled during active COVID-19. Input material: peripheral blood. This receptor chain uses TRBV6-2 or TRBV6-3 and TRBJ2-7; the central 8 bases match TRBD2. CDR3 region: CASSSGGGTYEQYV. The DNA reads TGTGCCAGCAGTTCGGGCGGGGGGACCTACGAGCAGTACGTC.